This TCR beta chain was obtained from a study of radiation and T cells in renal cell carcinoma. CDR3 length: 15 amino acids. CDR1 and CDR2 (germline): LGHNA, YSLEER. The V and J ends lost 0 bases and 0 bases respectively, with 9 bases between them. The time point is: baseline pretreatment blood. Documented treatment: 15 Gy SBRT to primary tumor, nephrectomy 4 weeks later. Study-wide points: From baseline, blood top tumor clonotypes peaked at 2 weeks post-radiation. Baseline intratumoral clonotype presence is unknown without pretreatment biopsies.

Regarding this clone: Its target is unknown.

Using immunoSEQ multiplex PCR, the repertoire was profiled, and TCRdb retains in-frame clones only, with some absent. This table holds around 140,000 clones, around 89% found once. The clonotype originates from a woman aged 70-85 years with renal cell carcinoma. The chain links TRBV4-3 to TRBJ2-7; D unresolved. Sample: blood, taken from a patient whose treatment included radiotherapy and nephrectomy. The CDR3 loop is CASSQDGASSYEQYF. CDR3 DNA sequence: TGCGCCAGCAGCCAAGATGGAGCCTCCTCCTACGAGCAGTACTTC.